This T cell receptor beta chain was sequenced for a study of cytomegalovirus exposure and HLA in healthy donors. Study-level information: Inside one of the first data releases sat around 86 million unique TCRs taken from HLA-typed donors.

Per the germline V gene, CDR1 is SGHRS and CDR2 is YFSETQ. The CDR3 runs to 18 residues. Losses at the gene ends were 0 bases for V and 5 bases for J; bases not matched to a gene: 13. Study observations and caveats: Later on, a genetic analysis was performed. It linked a missense variant in DCLRE1C with V- and J-gene trimming of TCR beta. CMV serostatus alone was available as immune exposure information.

With regard to this clone: Its target is not known.

The PCR contained 60 Vbeta and 13 Jbeta primers. The protocol was immunoSEQ multiplex PCR, while the TCRdb copy is restricted to in-frame clones and leaves out a portion. This table holds about 140,000 clones, about 80% found once. Sequenced material: PBMCs. The TCR comes from a man between 25 and 39 years old in good health and CMV-seropositive. V is TRBV5-1 and J is TRBJ2-5, with 10 bases identical to TRBD2. CDR3 bases: TGCGCCAGCAGCTTGGTACCTAGCGGGGGCTCGGGGGGCGAGACCCAGTACTTC. This gives the protein CASSLVPSGGSGGETQYF.